The clone carrying this T cell receptor beta chain was detected ten times or more. Its antigen is still unknown. The CDR3 loop spans 15 amino acids. Germline loops: CDR1 SGHTA, CDR2 FQGNSA. The ends were cut back, 4 bases at V and 3 bases at J, with 12 bases in the middle. The source of the sample is a study of CD8+CD57+ T cells in acquired aplastic anemia. At the level of the study: Recorded DNA amounts for sorted CD4+ and CD8+ cells had an average of about 3.5 ug. There were about 10.8 million reads, on average, for CD4+ cells from healthy donors. Study results and limitations: Patients shared 25 to 30 CD8+ CDR3 sequences with controls.

Genomic DNA provided the template from which TCR beta VDJ and CDR3 profiles were obtained. MiXCR, run by TCRdb on the reads, gives a single entry per CDR3 protein. The data contain 100,000 to 150,000 distinct CDR3 sequences, around 48% of them seen just once; the ten biggest clones take up 2% to 3%. The sample comprised sorted CD4+, CD8+, or CD8+CD57+ T cells (not recorded which) from PBMCs. The rearrangement uses TRBV7-2 and TRBJ1-4, with D perhaps matching TRBD1 (6 bases). The receptor was isolated from a human donor in good health, serving as a control. The CDR3 reads CASSSRGGPNEKLFF. DNA for the CDR3: TGTGCCAGCAGCTCAAGGGGGGGCCCTAATGAAAAACTGTTTTTT. Full variable domain (outside the CDR3, taken from reference TRBV7-2 and TRBJ1-4): GAGVSQSPSNKVTEKGKDVELRCDPISGHTALYWYRQSLGQGLEFLIYFQGNSAPDKSGLPSDRFSAERTGGSVSTLTIQRTQQEDSAVYLCASSSRGGPNEKLFFGSGTQLSVL.